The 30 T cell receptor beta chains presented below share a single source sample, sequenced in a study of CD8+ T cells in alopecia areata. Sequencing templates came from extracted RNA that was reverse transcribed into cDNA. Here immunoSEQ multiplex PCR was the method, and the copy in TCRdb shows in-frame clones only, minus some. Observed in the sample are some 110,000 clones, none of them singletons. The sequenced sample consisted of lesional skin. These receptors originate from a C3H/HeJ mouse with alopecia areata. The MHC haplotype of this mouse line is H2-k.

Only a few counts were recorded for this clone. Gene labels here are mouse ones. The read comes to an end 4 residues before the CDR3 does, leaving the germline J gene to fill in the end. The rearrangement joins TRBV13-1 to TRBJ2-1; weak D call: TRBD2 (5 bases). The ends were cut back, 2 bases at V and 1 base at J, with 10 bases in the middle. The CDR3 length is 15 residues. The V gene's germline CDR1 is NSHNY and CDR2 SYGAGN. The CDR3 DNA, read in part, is TGTGCCAGCAGTGAGGTTGGGGAGAACTATGCT. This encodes CASSEVGENYA. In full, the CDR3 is CASSEVGENYAEQFF.

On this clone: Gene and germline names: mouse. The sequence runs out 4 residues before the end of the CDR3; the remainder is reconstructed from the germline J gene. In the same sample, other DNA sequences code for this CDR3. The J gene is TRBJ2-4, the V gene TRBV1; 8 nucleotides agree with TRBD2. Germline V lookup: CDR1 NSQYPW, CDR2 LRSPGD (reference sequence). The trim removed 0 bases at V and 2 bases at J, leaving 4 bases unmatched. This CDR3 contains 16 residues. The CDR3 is CTCSADPGGNQNTLYF. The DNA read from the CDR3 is TGCACCTGCAGTGCAGATCCTGGGGGGAATCAAAAC.

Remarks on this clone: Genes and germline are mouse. CDR3 amino acids: CASSDLRDRGNTGQLYF. CDR3 DNA (partial): TGTGCCAGCAGTGATCTCCGGGACAGGGGAAACACCGGG. The gene calls are TRBV13-1 and TRBJ2-2; 10 nucleotides match TRBD1. The read finishes 4 residues shy of the CDR3 end, and the germline J gene is used to complete it. Trimming removed 1 base from V and 1 base from J; junction bases left unmatched: 4. CDR1 is NSHNY and CDR2 is SYGAGN in the germline V gene. The CDR3 runs 17 residues.

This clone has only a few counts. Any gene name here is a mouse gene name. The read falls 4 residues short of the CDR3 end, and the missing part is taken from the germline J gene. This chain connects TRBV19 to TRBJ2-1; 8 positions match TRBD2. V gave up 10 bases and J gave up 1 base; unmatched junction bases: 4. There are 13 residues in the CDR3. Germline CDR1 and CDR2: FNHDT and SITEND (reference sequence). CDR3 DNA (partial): TGTGCCTGTGGGGGGGTAAACTATGCT. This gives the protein CACGGVNYA. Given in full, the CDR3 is CACGGVNYAEQFF.

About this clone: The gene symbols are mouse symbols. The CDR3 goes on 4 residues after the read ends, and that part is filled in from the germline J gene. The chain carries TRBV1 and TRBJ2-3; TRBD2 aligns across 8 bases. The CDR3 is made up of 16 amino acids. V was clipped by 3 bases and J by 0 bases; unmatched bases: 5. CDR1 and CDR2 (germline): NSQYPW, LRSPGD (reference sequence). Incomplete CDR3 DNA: TGCACCTGCAGTGCGCGGGGGGGCGAGAGTGCAGAA. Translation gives CTCSARGGESAE. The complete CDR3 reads CTCSARGGESAETLYF.

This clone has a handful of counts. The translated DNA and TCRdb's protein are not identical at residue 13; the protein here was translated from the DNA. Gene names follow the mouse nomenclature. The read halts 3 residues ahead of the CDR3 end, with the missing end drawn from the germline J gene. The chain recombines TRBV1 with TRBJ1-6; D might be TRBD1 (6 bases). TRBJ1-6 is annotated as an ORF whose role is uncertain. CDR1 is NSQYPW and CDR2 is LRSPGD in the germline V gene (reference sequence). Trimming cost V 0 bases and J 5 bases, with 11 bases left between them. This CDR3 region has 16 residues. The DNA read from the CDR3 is TGCACCTGCAGTGCAGATAGGGGACAACATAATTCGCCC. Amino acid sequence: CTCSADRGQHNSP. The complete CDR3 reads CTCSADRGQHNSPLYF.

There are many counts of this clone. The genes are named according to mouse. The CDR3: CASSDTLGGYYAEQFF. The CDR3 DNA, read in part, is TGTGCCAGCAGTGATACTCTGGGGGGGTACTATGCT. The V and J genes are TRBV13-3 and TRBJ2-1; 9 nucleotides line up with TRBD2. The read is 4 residues too short to cover the CDR3 end, so that end is filled in from the germline J gene. Germline CDR1 and CDR2: NNHDY and SYVADS. After removal of 1 base from V and 2 bases from J, the junction contained 4 bases not matched to a gene. This CDR3 region has 16 residues.

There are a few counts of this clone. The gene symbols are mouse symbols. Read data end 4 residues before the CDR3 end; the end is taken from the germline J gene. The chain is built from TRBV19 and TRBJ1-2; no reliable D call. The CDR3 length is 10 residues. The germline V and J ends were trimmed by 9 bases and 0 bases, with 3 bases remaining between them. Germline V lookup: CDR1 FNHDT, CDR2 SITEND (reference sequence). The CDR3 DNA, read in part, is TGTGCCATCACAAACTCC. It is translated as CAITNS. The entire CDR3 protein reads CAITNSDYTF.

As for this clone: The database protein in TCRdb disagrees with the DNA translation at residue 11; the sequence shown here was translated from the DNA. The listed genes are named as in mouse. CDR3 amino acids: CAWSPTGHNSPLYF. The sequenced part of the CDR3 DNA is TGTGCCTGGAGTCCGACAGGGCATAATTCGCCC. The chain is built from TRBV31 and TRBJ1-6, with 7 bases identical to TRBD1. The read ends 3 residues before the CDR3 terminus; that terminus is restored from the germline J gene. TRBJ1-6 is an ORF for which the function is uncertain. The CDR3 extends over 14 amino acids. Germline lookup yields CDR1 GKSSPN and CDR2 SITVG. With 1 base clipped from V and 5 bases from J, the junction kept 2 bases outside the gene matches.

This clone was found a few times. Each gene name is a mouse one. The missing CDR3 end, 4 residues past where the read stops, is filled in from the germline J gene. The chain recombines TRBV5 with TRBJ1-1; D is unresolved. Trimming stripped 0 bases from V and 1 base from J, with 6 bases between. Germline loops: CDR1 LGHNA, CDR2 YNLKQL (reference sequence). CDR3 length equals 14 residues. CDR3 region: CASSQDLGNTEVFF. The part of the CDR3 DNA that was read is TGTGCCAGCAGCCAAGATCTTGGGAACACA.

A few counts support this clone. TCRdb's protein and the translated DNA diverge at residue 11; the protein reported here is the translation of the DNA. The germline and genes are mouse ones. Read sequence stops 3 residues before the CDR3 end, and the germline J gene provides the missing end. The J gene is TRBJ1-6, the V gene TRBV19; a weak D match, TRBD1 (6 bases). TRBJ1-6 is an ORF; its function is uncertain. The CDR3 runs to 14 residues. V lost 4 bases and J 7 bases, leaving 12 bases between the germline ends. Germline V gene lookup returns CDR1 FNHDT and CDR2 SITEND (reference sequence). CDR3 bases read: TGTGCCAGCAGTTCCTCCGGACAGAATTCGCCC. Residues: CASSSSGQNSP. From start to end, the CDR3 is CASSSSGQNSPLYF.

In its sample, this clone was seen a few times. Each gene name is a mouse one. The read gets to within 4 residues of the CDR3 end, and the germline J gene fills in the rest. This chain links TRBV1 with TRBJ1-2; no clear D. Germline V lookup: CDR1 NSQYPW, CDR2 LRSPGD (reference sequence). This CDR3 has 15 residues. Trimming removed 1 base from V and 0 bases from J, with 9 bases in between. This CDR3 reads CTCSAVHKANSDYTF. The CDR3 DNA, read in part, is TGCACCTGCAGTGCAGTACACAAAGCAAACTCC. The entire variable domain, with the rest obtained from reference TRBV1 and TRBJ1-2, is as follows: VTLLEQNPRWRLVPRGQAVNLRCILKNSQYPWMSWYQQDLQKQLQWLFTLRSPGDKEVKSLPGADYLATRVTDTELRLQVANMSQGRTLYCTCSAVHKANSDYTFGSGTRLLVI.

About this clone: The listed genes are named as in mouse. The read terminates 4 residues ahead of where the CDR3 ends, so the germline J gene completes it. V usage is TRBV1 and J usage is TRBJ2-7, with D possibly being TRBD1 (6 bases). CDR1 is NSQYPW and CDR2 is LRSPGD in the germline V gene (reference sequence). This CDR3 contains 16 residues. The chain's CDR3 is CTCSADLFKGEDEQYF. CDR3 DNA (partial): TGCACCTGCAGTGCAGATCTGTTTAAGGGGGAGGAT.

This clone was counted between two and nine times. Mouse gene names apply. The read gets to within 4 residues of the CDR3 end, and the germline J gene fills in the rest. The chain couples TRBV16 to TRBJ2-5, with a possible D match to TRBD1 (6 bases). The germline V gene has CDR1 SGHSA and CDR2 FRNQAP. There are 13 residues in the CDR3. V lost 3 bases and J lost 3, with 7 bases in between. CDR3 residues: CASSLGHQDTQYF. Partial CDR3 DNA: TGTGCAAGCAGCTTGGGACATCAAGAC.

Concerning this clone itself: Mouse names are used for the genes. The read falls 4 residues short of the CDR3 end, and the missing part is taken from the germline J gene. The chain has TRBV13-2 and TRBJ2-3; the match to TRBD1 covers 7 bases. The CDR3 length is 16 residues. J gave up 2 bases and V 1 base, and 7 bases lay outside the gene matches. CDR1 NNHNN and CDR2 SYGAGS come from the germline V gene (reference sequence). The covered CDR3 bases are TGTGCCAGCGGTGATCCACAGGGGCTCTCTGCAGAA. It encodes CASGDPQGLSAE. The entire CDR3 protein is CASGDPQGLSAETLYF.

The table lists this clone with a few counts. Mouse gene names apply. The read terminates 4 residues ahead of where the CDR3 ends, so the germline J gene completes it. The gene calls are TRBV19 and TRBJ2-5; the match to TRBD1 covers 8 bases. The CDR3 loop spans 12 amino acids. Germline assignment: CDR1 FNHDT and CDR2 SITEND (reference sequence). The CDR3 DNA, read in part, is TGTGCCAGCAGCAACAGGGGGGAC. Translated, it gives CASSNRGD. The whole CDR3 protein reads CASSNRGDTQYF.

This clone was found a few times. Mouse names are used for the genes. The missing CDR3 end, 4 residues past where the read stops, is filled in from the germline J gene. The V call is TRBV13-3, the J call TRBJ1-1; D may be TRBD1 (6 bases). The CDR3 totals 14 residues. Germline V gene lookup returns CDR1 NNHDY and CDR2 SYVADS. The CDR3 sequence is CASSGGTGGREVFF. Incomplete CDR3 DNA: TGTGCCAGCAGTGGGGGGACTGGGGGGCGA.

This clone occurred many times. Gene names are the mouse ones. The covered CDR3 bases are TGTGCCAGCAAGAGGGGAAAGGACTCC. Amino acids: CASKRGKDS. The CDR3 as a whole reads CASKRGKDSDYTF. This chain uses TRBV13-3 with TRBJ1-2, with D perhaps matching TRBD1 (5 bases). Sequencing ends 4 residues short of the CDR3 end; the germline J gene provides the rest. CDR1 and CDR2 (germline): NNHDY, SYVADS. CDR3 length equals 13 residues. Trimming took 6 bases from V and 3 from J, leaving 12 bases between them.

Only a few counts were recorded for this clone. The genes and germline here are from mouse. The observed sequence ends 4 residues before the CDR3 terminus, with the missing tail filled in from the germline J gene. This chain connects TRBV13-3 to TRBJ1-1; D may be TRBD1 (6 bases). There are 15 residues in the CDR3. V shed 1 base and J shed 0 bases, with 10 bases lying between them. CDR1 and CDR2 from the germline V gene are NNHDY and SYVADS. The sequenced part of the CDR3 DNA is TGTGCCAGCAGTGATAGGGACACCTCAAACACA. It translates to CASSDRDTSNT. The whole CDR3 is CASSDRDTSNTEVFF.

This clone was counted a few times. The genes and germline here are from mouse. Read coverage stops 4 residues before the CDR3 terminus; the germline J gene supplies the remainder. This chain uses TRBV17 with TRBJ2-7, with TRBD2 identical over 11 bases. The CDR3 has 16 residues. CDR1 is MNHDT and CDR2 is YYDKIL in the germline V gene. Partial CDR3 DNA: TGTGCTAGCAGTAGAAACCTTCGACTGGGGGGGTAT. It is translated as CASSRNLRLGGY. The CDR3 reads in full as CASSRNLRLGGYEQYF.

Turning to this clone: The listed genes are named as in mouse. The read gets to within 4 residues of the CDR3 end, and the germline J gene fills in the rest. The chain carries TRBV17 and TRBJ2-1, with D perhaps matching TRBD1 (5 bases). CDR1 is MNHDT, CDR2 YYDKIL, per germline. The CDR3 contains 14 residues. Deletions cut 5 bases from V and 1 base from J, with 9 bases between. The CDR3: CASSQGQNYAEQFF. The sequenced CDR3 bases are TGTGCTAGCAGTCAAGGACAAAACTATGCT. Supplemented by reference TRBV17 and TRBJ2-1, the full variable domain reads DTTVKQNPRYKLARVGKPVNLICSQTMNHDTMYWYQKKPNQAPKLLLFYYDKILNREADTFEKFQSSRPNNSFCSLYIGSAGLEYSAMYLCASSQGQNYAEQFFGPGTRLTVL.

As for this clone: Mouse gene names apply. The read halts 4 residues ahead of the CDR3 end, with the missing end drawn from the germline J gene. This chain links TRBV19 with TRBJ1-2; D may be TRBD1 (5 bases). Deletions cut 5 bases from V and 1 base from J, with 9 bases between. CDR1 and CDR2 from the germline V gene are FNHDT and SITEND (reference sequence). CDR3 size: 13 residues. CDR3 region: CASRSQGNSDYTF. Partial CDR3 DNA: TGTGCCAGCAGATCTCAGGGAAACTCC.

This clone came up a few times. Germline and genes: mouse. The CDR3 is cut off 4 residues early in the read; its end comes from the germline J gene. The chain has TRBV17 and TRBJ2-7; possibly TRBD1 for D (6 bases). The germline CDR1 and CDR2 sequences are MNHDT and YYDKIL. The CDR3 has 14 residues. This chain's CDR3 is CASSRGQVGYEQYF. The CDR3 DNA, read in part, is TGTGCTAGCAGTAGAGGACAGGTAGGGTAT.

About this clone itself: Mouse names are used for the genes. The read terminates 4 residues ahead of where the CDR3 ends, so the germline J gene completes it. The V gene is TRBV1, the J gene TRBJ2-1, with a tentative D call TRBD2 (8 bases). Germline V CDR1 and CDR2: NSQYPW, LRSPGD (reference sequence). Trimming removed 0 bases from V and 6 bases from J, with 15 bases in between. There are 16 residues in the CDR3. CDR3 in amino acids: CTCSADQGGRRAEQFF. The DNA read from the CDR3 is TGCACCTGCAGTGCAGATCAGGGGGGGCGCCGTGCT.

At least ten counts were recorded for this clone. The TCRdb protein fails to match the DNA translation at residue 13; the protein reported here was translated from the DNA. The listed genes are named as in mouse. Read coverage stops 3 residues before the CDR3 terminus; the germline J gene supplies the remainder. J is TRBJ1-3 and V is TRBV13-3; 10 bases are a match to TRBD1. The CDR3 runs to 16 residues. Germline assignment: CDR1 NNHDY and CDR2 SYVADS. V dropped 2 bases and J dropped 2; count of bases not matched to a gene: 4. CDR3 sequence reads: CASSEGDRGAGNTLYF. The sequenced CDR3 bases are TGTGCCAGCAGTGAGGGGGACAGGGGAGCTGGAAATACG.

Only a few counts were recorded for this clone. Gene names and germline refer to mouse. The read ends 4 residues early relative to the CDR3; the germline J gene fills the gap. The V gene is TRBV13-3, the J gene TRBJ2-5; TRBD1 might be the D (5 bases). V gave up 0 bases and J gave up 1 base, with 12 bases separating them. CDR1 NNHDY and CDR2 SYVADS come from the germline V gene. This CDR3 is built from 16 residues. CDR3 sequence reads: CASSDAQGEDQDTQYF. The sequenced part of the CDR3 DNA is TGTGCCAGCAGTGATGCCCAGGGAGAGGACCAAGAC.

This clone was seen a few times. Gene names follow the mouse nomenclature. The sequenced CDR3 bases are TGCACCTGCAGTGCCCGCAGTAACCAAGAC. Its protein product is CTCSARSNQD. The full-length CDR3 reads as CTCSARSNQDTQYF. V gene TRBV1 combines with J gene TRBJ2-5; D gene uncertain. The read gets to within 4 residues of the CDR3 end, and the germline J gene fills in the rest. The CDR3 length is 14 residues. In germline, CDR1 is NSQYPW, CDR2 LRSPGD (reference sequence). V was cut by 3 bases and J by 0 bases, with 7 bases left in between.

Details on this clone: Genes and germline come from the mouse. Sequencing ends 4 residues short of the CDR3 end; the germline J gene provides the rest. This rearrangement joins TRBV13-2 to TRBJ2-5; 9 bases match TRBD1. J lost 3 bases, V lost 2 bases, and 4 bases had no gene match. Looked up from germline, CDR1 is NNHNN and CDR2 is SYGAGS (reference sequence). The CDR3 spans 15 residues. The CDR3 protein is CASGEHGTGQDTQYF. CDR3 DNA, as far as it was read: TGTGCCAGCGGTGAACACGGGACAGGGCAAGAC.

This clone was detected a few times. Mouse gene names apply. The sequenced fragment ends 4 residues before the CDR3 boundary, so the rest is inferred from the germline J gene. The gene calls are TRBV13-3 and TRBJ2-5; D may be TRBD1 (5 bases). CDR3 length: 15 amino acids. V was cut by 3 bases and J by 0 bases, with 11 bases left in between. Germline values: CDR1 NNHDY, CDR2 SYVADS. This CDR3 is CASSGDSINQDTQYF. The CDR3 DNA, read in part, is TGTGCCAGCAGTGGCGACAGTATTAACCAAGAC.

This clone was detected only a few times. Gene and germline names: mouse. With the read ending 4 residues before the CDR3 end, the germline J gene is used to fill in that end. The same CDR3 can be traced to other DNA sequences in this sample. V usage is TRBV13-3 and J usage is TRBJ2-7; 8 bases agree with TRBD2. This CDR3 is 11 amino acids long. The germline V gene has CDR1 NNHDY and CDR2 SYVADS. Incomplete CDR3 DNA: TGTGCCAGCTTGGGGGGGTAT. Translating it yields CASLGGY. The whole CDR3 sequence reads CASLGGYEQYF.